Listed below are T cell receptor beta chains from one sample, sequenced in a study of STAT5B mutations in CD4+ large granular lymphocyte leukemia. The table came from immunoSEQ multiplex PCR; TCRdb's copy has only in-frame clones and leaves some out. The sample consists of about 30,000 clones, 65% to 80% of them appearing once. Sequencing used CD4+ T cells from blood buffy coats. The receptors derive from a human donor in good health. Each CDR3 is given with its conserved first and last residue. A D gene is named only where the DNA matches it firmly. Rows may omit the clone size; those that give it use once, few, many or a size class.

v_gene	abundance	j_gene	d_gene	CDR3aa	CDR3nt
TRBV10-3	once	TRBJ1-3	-	CAIGAYSGNTIYF	TGTGCCATTGGGGCTTACTCTGGAAACACCATATATTTT
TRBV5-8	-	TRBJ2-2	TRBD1	CASRRGTVNTGELFF	TGTGCCAGCAGAAGAGGGACAGTGAACACCGGGGAGCTGTTTTTT
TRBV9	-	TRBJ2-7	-	CASSVGVSGTYEQYF	TGTGCCAGCAGCGTAGGGGTCTCAGGAACCTACGAGCAGTACTTC
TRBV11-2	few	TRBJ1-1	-	CASSPAGRSLNTEAFF	TGTGCCAGCAGCCCAGCAGGGAGGAGCTTGAACACTGAAGCTTTCTTT
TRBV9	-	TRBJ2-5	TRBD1	CASSVGDRGHQETQYF	TGTGCCAGCAGCGTAGGCGACAGGGGGCATCAAGAGACCCAGTACTTC
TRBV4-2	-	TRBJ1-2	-	CASRRPGTNNYGYTF	TGTGCCAGCAGACGTCCTGGGACAAACAACTATGGCTACACCTTC
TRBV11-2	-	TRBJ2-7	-	CASRKTGSSSYEQYF	TGTGCCAGCAGAAAGACGGGGTCCTCCTCCTACGAGCAGTACTTC
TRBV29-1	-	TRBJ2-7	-	CSVVWGLKSSYEQYF	TGCAGCGTAGTCTGGGGACTTAAAAGCTCCTACGAGCAGTACTTC
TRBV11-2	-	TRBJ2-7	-	CASSSKTYRRYF	TGTGCCAGCAGCTCCAAGACCTACCGGCGGTACTTC
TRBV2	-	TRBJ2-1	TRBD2	CASETSGRFNEQFF	TGTGCCAGCGAAACTAGCGGGAGATTCAATGAGCAGTTCTTC
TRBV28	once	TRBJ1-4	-	CASSQTGTATNEKLFF	TGTGCCAGCAGCCAAACAGGGACGGCAACTAATGAAAAACTGTTTTTT
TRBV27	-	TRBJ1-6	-	CASTFGGNSPLHF	TGTGCCAGCACCTTCGGGGGAAATTCACCCCTCCACTTT
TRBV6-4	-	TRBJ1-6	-	CASSAERNSPLHF	TGTGCCAGCAGTGCGGAGAGGAATTCACCCCTCCACTTT
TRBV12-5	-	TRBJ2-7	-	CASGHRTGFYEQYF	TGTGCTAGTGGTCACCGCACAGGGTTCTACGAGCAGTACTTC
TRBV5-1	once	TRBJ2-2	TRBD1	CASSSGQGITGELFF	TGCGCCAGCAGCAGCGGACAGGGGATTACCGGGGAGCTGTTTTTT
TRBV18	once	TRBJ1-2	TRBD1	CASSPPDREFYGYTF	TGTGCCAGCTCACCACCGGACAGGGAATTCTATGGCTACACCTTC
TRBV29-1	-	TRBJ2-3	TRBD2	CSVEDLPSGGFSTDTQYF	TGCAGCGTTGAAGATCTGCCTAGCGGGGGGTTTAGCACAGATACGCAGTATTTT
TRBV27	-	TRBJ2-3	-	CASSPLRGLVTDTQYF	TGTGCCAGCTCCCCCCTAAGGGGCTTGGTTACAGATACGCAGTATTTT
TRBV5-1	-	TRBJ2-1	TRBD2	CASSASGREGQFF	TGCGCCAGCAGCGCTAGCGGGAGGGAAGGGCAGTTCTTC
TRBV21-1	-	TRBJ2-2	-	CASSGRVNTGELFF	TGTGCCAGCAGCGGGAGGGTTAACACCGGGGAGCTGTTTTTT
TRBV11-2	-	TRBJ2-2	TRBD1	CASRLRTGATGELFF	TGTGCCAGCAGACTAAGGACAGGGGCCACCGGGGAGCTGTTTTTT
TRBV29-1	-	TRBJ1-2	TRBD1	CSAGGQGAKGYTF	TGCAGCGCGGGGGGGCAGGGGGCAAAAGGCTACACCTTC
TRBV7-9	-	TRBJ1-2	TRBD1	CASSLMDRDGYGYTF	TGTGCCAGCAGCTTAATGGACAGGGATGGGTATGGCTACACCTTC
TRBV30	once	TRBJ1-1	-	CAWSGGADTEAFF	TGTGCCTGGAGTGGGGGGGCGGACACTGAAGCTTTCTTT
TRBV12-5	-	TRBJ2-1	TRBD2	CASGPRTSGRVDEQFF	TGTGCTAGTGGCCCCAGGACTAGCGGGAGGGTCGATGAGCAGTTCTTC
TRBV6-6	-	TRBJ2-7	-	CASSYSEFSYEQYF	TGTGCCAGCAGTTACTCGGAATTCTCCTACGAGCAGTACTTC
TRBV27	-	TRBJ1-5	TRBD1	CASSKLEDRGRQPQHF	TGTGCCAGCAGTAAATTGGAGGACAGGGGGCGTCAGCCCCAGCATTTT
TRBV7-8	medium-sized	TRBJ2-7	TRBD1	CASSFGQGPYEQYF	TGTGCCAGCAGCTTCGGACAGGGCCCCTACGAGCAGTACTTC
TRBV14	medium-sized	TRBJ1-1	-	CASSQSPRTEAFF	TGTGCCAGCAGCCAATCACCAAGGACTGAAGCTTTCTTT
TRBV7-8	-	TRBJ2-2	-	CASSLSTGGTGELFF	TGTGCCAGCAGCTTATCGACAGGCGGCACCGGGGAGCTGTTTTTT
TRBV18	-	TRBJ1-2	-	CASSPALNYGYTF	TGTGCCAGCTCACCGGCGCTGAACTATGGCTACACCTTC
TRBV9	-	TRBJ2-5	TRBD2	CASSAIGLAQETQYF	TGTGCCAGCAGCGCAATTGGACTAGCGCAAGAGACCCAGTACTTC
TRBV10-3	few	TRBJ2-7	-	CAISEGFRLYEQYF	TGTGCCATCAGTGAGGGGTTCCGGCTCTACGAGCAGTACTTC
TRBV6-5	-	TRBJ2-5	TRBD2	CASSLGGIETQYF	TGTGCCAGCAGTCTGGGGGGGATTGAGACCCAGTACTTC
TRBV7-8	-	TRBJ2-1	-	CASSLAGTNEQFF	TGTGCCAGCAGCTTAGCAGGGACCAATGAGCAGTTCTTC
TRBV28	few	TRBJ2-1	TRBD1	CASRIPGTDNEQFF	TGTGCCAGCAGAATCCCCGGGACAGACAATGAGCAGTTCTTC
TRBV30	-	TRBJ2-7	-	CAWSVEGRGAGSGWTYEQYF	TGTGCCTGGAGTGTAGAAGGTCGAGGGGCGGGATCTGGGTGGACCTACGAGCAGTACTTC
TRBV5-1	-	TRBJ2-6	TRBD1	CASSLADRGFGANVLTF	TGCGCCAGCAGTTTAGCGGACAGGGGATTCGGGGCCAACGTCCTGACTTTC
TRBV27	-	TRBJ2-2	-	CASSFHGDTGELFF	TGTGCCAGCAGTTTTCACGGTGACACCGGGGAGCTGTTTTTT
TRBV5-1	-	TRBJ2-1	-	CASSLDGVSNEQFF	TGCGCCAGCAGCTTGGACGGTGTTAGCAATGAGCAGTTCTTC
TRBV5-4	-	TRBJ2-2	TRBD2	CASSLDRGGSGELFF	TGTGCCAGCAGCTTGGACCGGGGGGGGTCCGGGGAGCTGTTTTTT
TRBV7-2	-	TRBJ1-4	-	CASSLGGTNEKLFF	TGTGCCAGCAGCTTAGGCGGCACTAATGAAAAACTGTTTTTT
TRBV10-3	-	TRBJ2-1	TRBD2	CAISEGANTGLAGRNEQFF	TGTGCCATCAGTGAGGGTGCGAACACGGGACTAGCGGGACGAAATGAGCAGTTCTTC